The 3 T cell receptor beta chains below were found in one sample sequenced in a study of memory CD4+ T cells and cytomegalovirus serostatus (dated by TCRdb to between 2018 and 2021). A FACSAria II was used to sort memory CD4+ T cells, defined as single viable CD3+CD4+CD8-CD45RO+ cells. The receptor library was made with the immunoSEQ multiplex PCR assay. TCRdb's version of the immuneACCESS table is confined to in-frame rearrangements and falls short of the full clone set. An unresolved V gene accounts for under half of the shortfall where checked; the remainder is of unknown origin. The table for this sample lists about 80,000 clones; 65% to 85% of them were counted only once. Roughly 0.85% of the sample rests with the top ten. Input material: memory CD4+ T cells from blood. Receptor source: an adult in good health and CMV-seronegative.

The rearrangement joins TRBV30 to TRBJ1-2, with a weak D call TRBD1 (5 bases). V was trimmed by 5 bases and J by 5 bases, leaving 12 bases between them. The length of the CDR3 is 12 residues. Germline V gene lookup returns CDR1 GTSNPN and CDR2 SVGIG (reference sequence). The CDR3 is CAWQDTYYGYTF. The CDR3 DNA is TGTGCCTGGCAGGACACATATTATGGCTACACCTTC.

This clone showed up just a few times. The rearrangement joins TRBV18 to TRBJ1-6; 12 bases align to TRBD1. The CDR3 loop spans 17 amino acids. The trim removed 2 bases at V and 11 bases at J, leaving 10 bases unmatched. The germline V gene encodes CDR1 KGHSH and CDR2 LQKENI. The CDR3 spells CASSPMGQGARGAPLHF. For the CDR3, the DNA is TGTGCCAGCTCACCAATGGGACAGGGGGCAAGGGGTGCACCCCTCCACTTT.

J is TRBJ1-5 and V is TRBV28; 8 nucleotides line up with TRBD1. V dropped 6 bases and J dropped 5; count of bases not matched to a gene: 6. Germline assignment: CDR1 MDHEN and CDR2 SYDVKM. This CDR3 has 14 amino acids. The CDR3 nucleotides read TGTGCCAGCAGCTCCGGGACAGGTTATCAGCCCCAGCATTTT. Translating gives CASSSGTGYQPQHF. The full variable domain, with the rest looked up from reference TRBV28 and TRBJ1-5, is DVKVTQSSRYLVKRTGEKVFLECVQDMDHENMFWYRQDPGLGLRLIYFSYDVKMKEKGDIPEGYSVSREKKERFSLILESASTNQTSMYLCASSSGTGYQPQHFGDGTRLSIL.